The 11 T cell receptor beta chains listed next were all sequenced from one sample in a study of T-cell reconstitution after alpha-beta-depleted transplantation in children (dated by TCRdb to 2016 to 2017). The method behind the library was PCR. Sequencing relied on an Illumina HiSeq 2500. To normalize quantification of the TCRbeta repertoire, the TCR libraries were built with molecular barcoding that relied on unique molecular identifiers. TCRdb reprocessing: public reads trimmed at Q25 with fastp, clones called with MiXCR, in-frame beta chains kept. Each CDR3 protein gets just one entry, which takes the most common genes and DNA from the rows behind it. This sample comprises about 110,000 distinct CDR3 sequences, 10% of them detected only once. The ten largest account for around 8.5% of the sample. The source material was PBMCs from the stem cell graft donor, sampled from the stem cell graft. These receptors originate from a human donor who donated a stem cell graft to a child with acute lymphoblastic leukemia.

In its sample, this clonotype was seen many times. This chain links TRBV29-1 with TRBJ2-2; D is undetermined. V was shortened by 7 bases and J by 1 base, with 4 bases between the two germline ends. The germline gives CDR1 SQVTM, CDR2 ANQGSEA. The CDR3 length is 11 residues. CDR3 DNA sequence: TGCAGCGGGAGGAACACCGGGGAGCTGTTTTTT. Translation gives CSGRNTGELFF.

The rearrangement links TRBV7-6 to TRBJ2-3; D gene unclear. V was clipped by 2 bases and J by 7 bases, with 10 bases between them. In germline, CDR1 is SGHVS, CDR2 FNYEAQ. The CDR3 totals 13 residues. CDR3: CASSLYEANTQYF. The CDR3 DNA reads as TGTGCCAGCAGCTTATACGAGGCGAATACGCAGTATTTT.

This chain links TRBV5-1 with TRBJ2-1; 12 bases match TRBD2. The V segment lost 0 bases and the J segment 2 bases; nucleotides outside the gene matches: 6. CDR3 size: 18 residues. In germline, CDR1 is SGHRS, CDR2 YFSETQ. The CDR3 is CASSLANLAGGTYNEQFF. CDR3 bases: TGCGCCAGCAGCTTGGCCAACCTAGCGGGGGGGACCTACAATGAGCAGTTCTTC.

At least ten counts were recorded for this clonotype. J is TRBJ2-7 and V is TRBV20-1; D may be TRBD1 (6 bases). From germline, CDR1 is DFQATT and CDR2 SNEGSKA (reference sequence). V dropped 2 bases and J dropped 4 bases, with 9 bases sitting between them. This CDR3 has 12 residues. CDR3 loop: CSARQGGYEQYF. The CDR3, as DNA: TGCAGTGCTAGACAAGGGGGATACGAGCAGTACTTC.

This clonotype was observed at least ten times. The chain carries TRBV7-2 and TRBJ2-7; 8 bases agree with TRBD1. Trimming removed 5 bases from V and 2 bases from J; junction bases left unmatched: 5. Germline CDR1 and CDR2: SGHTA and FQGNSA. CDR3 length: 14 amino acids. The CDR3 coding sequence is TGTGCCAGCAGCCGGGACAGGACTACCTACGAGCAGTACTTC. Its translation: CASSRDRTTYEQYF.

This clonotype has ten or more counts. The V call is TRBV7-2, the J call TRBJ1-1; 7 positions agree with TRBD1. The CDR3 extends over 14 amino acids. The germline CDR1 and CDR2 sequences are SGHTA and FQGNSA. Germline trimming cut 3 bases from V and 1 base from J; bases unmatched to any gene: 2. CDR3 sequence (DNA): TGTGCCAGCAGCTTGACAGGGCCGAACACTGAAGCTTTCTTT. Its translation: CASSLTGPNTEAFF.

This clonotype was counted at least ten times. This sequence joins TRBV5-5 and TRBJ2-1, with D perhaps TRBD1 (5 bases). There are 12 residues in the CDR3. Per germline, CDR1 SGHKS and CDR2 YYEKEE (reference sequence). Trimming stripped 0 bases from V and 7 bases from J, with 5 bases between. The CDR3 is CASSLAGNEQFF. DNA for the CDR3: TGTGCCAGCAGCTTGGCAGGGAATGAGCAGTTCTTC.

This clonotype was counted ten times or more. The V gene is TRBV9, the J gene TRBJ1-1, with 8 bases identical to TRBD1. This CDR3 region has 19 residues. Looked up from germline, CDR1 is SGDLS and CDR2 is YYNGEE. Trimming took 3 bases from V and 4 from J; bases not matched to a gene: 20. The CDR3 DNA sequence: TGTGCCAGCAGCGCGCAAAGCGGGGACAGGAGGCGGGTCAGCACTGAAGCTTTCTTT. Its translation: CASSAQSGDRRRVSTEAFF. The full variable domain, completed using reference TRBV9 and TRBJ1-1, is DSGVTQTPKHLITATGQRVTLRCSPRSGDLSVYWYQQSLDQGLQFLIQYYNGEERAKGNILERFSAQQFPDLHSELNLSSLELGDSALYFCASSAQSGDRRRVSTEAFFGQGTRLTVV.

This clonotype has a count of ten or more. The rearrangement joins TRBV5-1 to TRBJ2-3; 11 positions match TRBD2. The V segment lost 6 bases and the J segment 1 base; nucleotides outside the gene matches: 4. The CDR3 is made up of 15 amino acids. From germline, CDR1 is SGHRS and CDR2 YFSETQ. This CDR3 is CASTTSGSGTDTQYF. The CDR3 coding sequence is TGCGCCAGCACCACTAGCGGGAGCGGCACAGATACGCAGTATTTT.

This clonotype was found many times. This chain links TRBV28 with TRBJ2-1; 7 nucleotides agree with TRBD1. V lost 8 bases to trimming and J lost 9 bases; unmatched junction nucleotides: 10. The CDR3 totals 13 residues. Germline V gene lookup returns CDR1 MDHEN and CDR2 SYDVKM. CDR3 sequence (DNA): TGTGCCAGCTATGGGACAGCCCGGAGTGAGCAGTTCTTC. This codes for CASYGTARSEQFF.

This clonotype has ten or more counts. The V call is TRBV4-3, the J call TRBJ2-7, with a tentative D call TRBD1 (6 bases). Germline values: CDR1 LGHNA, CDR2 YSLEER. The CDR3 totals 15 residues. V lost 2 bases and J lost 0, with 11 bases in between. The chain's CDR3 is CASSQYRDISYEQYF. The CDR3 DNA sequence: TGCGCCAGCAGCCAATACCGGGACATCTCCTACGAGCAGTACTTC.